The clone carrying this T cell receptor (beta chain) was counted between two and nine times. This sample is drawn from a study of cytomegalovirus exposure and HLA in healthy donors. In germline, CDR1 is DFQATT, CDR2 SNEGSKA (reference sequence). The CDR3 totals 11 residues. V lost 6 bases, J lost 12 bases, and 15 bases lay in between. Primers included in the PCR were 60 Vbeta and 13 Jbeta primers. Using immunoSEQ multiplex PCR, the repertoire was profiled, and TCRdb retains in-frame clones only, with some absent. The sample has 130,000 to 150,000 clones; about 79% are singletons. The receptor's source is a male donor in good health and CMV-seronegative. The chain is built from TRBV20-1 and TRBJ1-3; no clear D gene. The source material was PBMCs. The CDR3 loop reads CSALGLNGIYF. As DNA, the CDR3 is TGCAGTGCCCTCGGACTAAATGGCATATATTTT.